This T cell receptor beta chain was obtained from a study of T cell changes during pregnancy in multiple sclerosis. The V and J ends lost 7 bases and 2 bases, in that order; junction bases with no gene match: 6. This CDR3 has 14 residues. Germline values: CDR1 SGHTA, CDR2 FQGNSA. Clones were read by immunoSEQ multiplex PCR, and TCRdb kept only the in-frame ones, dropping some. This table has some 100,000 clones, approximately 94% appearing once. The genes are TRBV7-2 and TRBJ1-2, with 8 bases aligning to TRBD1. This TCR derives from a female donor with multiple sclerosis, enrolled in a pregnancy study. Here the sequenced sample was peripheral blood, taken before pregnancy. The CDR3 region is CASTGGRANYGYTF. The CDR3 bases are TGTGCCAGCACAGGGGGCAGGGCGAACTATGGCTACACCTTC.